The next 5 T cell receptor beta chains were all read from a single sample in a study of blood T cell repertoires in COVID-19. The repertoire was sequenced with immunoSEQ multiplex PCR; TCRdb's copy has only in-frame clones and lacks some. This table has 200,000 to 250,000 clones, roughly 75% appearing once. Sequenced material: peripheral blood. The receptors derive from a woman between 70 and 85 years old with acute or convalescent COVID-19.

This clone was detected only a few times. V usage is TRBV4-1 and J usage is TRBJ1-2; D is uncertain. Germline loops: CDR1 MGHRA, CDR2 YSYEKL. CDR3 length: 16 residues. V was clipped by 0 bases and J by 3 bases, with 14 bases between them. CDR3 protein: CASSQDGRAAYYGYTF. CDR3 DNA: TGCGCCAGCAGCCAAGATGGGCGGGCCGCTTACTATGGCTACACCTTC.

This clone was picked up one time. The chain uses TRBV28 and TRBJ2-3, with 8 nucleotides matching TRBD1. CDR1 and CDR2 (germline): MDHEN, SYDVKM. Unmatched junction bases numbered 8, after V lost 3 bases and J lost 0 bases. CDR3 length equals 17 residues. This chain's CDR3 is CASSFHRGNPSTDTQYF. The CDR3 coding sequence is TGTGCCAGCAGTTTTCACAGGGGGAACCCTAGCACAGATACGCAGTATTTT.

The genes are TRBV7-2 and TRBJ2-5, with 10 bases lining up with TRBD2. Germline V CDR1 and CDR2: SGHTA, FQGNSA. With 1 base clipped from V and 5 bases from J, the junction kept 4 bases outside the gene matches. The CDR3 extends over 15 amino acids. The CDR3 sequence: CASSLGLAGVETQYF. The DNA for the CDR3 is TGTGCCAGCAGCTTAGGACTAGCGGGTGTGGAGACCCAGTACTTC.

The CDR3 bases are TGCGCCAGCAGCTTGTCCTCCCCCTCCTACAATGAGCAGTTCTTC. Translation: CASSLSSPSYNEQFF. The chain recombines TRBV5-1 with TRBJ2-1, with D hard to call. Germline V gene lookup returns CDR1 SGHRS and CDR2 YFSETQ. CDR3 length equals 15 residues. The germline V and J ends were trimmed by 1 base and 0 bases, with 8 bases remaining between them.

In its sample, this clone was seen a few times. J is TRBJ1-1 and V is TRBV27; TRBD1 matches at 11 bases. V shed 5 bases and J 8 bases; nucleotides not matched to a gene: 4. The CDR3 contains 13 residues. Germline V lookup: CDR1 MNHEY, CDR2 SMNVEV (reference sequence). This CDR3 reads CASSPRDRGEAFF. CDR3 DNA: TGTGCCAGCAGTCCACGGGACAGGGGGGAAGCTTTCTTT.